These T cell receptor beta chains were read from a single sample in a study of shared clonotypes between healthy human individuals. Here immunoSEQ multiplex PCR was the method, and the copy in TCRdb shows in-frame clones only, minus some. The data contain nearly 2 million clones, about 95% of them singletons. Source material: naive CD8+ T cells sorted from blood. These receptors were obtained from a man aged 18-30 years in good health. The CDR3 runs from the conserved cysteine through the conserved F or W. A D gene is named only where the DNA matches it firmly. Some rows mark clone size as missing; the rest say once, few, many or name a class of expanded clone.

D	V	J	size	CDR3	DNA
.	TRBV7-9	TRBJ2-3	.	CASSLPYRLSTQYF	TGTGCCAGCAGCTTACCATATCGCTTGAGCACGCAGTATTTT
TRBD1	TRBV7-9	TRBJ1-5	.	CASSSDRVSNQPQHF	TGTGCCAGCAGCTCAGACAGGGTTAGCAATCAGCCCCAGCATTTT
.	TRBV13	TRBJ1-1	.	CASSSRIGARAEAFF	TGTGCCAGCAGCTCCAGGATAGGGGCGCGGGCTGAAGCTTTCTTT
TRBD1	TRBV19	TRBJ2-7	.	CASSPGQAAFYEQYF	TGTGCCAGTAGCCCAGGACAGGCGGCCTTCTACGAGCAGTACTTC
TRBD2	TRBV13	TRBJ2-7	.	CASSGSGSGSYEQYF	TGTGCCAGCAGCGGAAGCGGGAGTGGGTCCTACGAGCAGTACTTC
TRBD2	TRBV13	TRBJ2-7	.	CASSLVASGSYEQYF	TGTGCCAGCAGCTTAGTGGCTAGCGGGAGCTACGAGCAGTACTTC
.	TRBV14	TRBJ1-5	few	CASSQESAGNAQPQHF	TGTGCCAGCAGCCAAGAAAGCGCGGGTAACGCTCAGCCCCAGCATTTT
.	TRBV19	TRBJ1-2	few	CASSINLAYGYTF	TGTGCCAGTAGTATCAACCTAGCGTATGGCTACACCTTC
.	TRBV9	TRBJ2-7	.	CASSVGGEDEQYF	TGTGCCAGCAGCGTAGGGGGGGAGGACGAGCAGTACTTC
TRBD1	TRBV7-9	TRBJ2-5	.	CASSYTGGAVIQETQYF	TGTGCCAGCAGCTATACAGGGGGCGCGGTGATCCAAGAGACCCAGTACTTC
.	TRBV21-1	TRBJ2-5	.	CASSMGTSGREKQETQYF	TGTGCCAGCAGCATGGGTACTAGCGGGAGGGAAAAACAAGAGACCCAGTACTTC
.	TRBV28	TRBJ1-4	.	CASSFFGSNEKLFF	TGTGCCAGCAGTTTTTTCGGGTCTAATGAAAAACTGTTTTTT
.	TRBV12-2	TRBJ2-3	.	CASRLVGLAGAWDTQYF	TGTGCAAGTCGCTTAGTGGGACTAGCGGGAGCCTGGGATACGCAGTATTTT
TRBD2	TRBV25-1	TRBJ2-5	.	CASSVAGLPQETQYF	TGTGCCAGCAGTGTAGCGGGACTACCCCAAGAGACCCAGTACTTC
.	TRBV29-1	TRBJ1-2	few	CSVVGLYGYTF	TGCAGCGTTGTAGGGCTCTATGGCTACACCTTC
TRBD1	TRBV11-2	TRBJ2-2	.	CASSLGPGTGLTGELFF	TGTGCCAGCAGCTTAGGCCCCGGGACAGGCCTCACCGGGGAGCTGTTTTTT
.	TRBV19	TRBJ2-1	few	CASSGAGQFF	TGTGCCAGTAGTGGGGCAGGGCAGTTCTTC
.	TRBV7-7	TRBJ2-7	.	CASSLRVGYEQYF	TGTGCTAGCAGCTTAAGGGTAGGCTACGAGCAGTACTTC
.	TRBV5-1	TRBJ2-7	.	CASSSYYDDGSYEQYF	TGCGCCAGCAGCAGTTACTACGATGATGGCTCCTACGAGCAGTACTTC
.	TRBV30	TRBJ2-5	once	CAWSKDTWAVETQYF	TGTGCCTGGAGTAAGGATACGTGGGCAGTGGAGACCCAGTACTTC
.	TRBV5-5	TRBJ2-7	.	CASSLNVLRFDEQYF	TGTGCCAGCAGCCTGAATGTGTTGCGGTTCGACGAGCAGTACTTC
.	TRBV19	TRBJ2-5	.	CASSIFHRSGETQYF	TGTGCCAGTAGTATTTTTCACCGGAGTGGCGAGACCCAGTACTTC
.	TRBV9	TRBJ2-5	.	CASSVDYGFQETQYF	TGTGCCAGCAGCGTAGATTACGGTTTCCAAGAGACCCAGTACTTC
.	TRBV5-1	TRBJ2-7	.	CASTLVGGEQYF	TGCGCCAGCACCCTTGTCGGTGGCGAGCAGTACTTC
.	TRBV27	TRBJ2-5	.	CASALGGARETQYF	TGTGCCAGCGCTTTAGGGGGGGCCAGGGAGACCCAGTACTTC
TRBD1	TRBV5-4	TRBJ1-3	once	CASSIEAGGSGNTIYF	TGTGCCAGCAGCATCGAAGCAGGGGGCTCTGGAAACACCATATATTTT
TRBD1	TRBV23-1	TRBJ1-2	.	CASSSGGCSGYTF	TGCGCCAGCAGTTCAGGGGGATGCAGTGGCTACACCTTC
.	TRBV29-1	TRBJ2-6	.	CSVEAEPGANVLTF	TGCAGCGTTGAGGCGGAGCCTGGGGCCAACGTCCTGACTTTC
TRBD2	TRBV28	TRBJ2-5	.	CASRNTIQGGEETQYF	TGTGCCAGCAGGAACACAATTCAGGGAGGGGAAGAGACCCAGTACTTC
TRBD1	TRBV6-5	TRBJ1-2	.	CASSYSGQEGYGYTF	TGTGCCAGCAGTTACTCGGGACAGGAGGGCTATGGCTACACCTTC
.	TRBV19	TRBJ1-1	.	CASSMGPLVSQAFF	TGTGCCAGTAGTATGGGACCCCTTGTCTCCCAAGCTTTCTTT
.	TRBV27	TRBJ2-1	.	CASSLVQAEGYNEQFF	TGTGCCAGCAGTTTAGTTCAGGCGGAGGGCTACAATGAGCAGTTCTTC
TRBD1	TRBV11-2	TRBJ1-6	.	CASSLVEGAVYSPLHF	TGTGCCAGCAGCTTAGTAGAGGGGGCCGTATATTCACCCCTCCACTTT
.	TRBV5-4	TRBJ2-7	.	CASSLGSGGRDEQYF	TGTGCCAGCAGCTTGGGAAGTGGTGGACGGGACGAGCAGTACTTC
TRBD2	TRBV6-1	TRBJ2-7	.	CASSEYPSGAYEQYF	TGTGCCAGCAGTGAATACCCTAGCGGGGCCTACGAGCAGTACTTC
.	TRBV4-3	TRBJ2-2	.	CASSETEDIFGELFF	TGCGCCAGCAGCGAGACGGAGGACATCTTCGGGGAGCTGTTTTTT
TRBD1	TRBV2	TRBJ1-4	.	CASSDRTGEAQLDEKLFF	TGTGCCAGCAGTGACCGGACAGGGGAGGCTCAACTAGATGAAAAACTGTTTTTT
.	TRBV7-2	TRBJ2-7	.	CASSLDGQWVYEQYF	TGTGCCAGCAGCTTAGATGGCCAATGGGTCTACGAGCAGTACTTC
TRBD2	TRBV6-4	TRBJ2-3	.	CASSVGGIRGPDTQYF	TGTGCCAGCAGTGTGGGGGGGATTAGGGGTCCAGATACGCAGTATTTT
.	TRBV4-1	TRBJ2-2	few	CASSQGFARITGELFF	TGCGCCAGCAGCCAAGGTTTCGCCAGGATCACCGGGGAGCTGTTTTTT
TRBD1	TRBV28	TRBJ1-5	.	CASSPTGLGQPQHF	TGTGCCAGCAGTCCGACAGGGCTCGGTCAGCCCCAGCATTTT
TRBD2	TRBV27	TRBJ2-5	.	CASSLSWTSGGSMYF	TGTGCCAGCAGTTTATCGTGGACTAGCGGGGGGTCAATGTACTTC
TRBD1	TRBV15	TRBJ2-3	once	CATSRDQGTGVTDTQYF	TGTGCCACCAGCAGAGATCAGGGGACAGGGGTTACGGATACGCAGTATTTT
.	TRBV7-9	TRBJ2-7	.	CASSSDVFAYEQYF	TGTGCCAGCAGCTCAGACGTATTCGCCTACGAGCAGTACTTC
.	TRBV5-6	TRBJ2-7	.	CASSQDPGSYEQYF	TGTGCCAGCAGCCAAGACCCAGGATCGTACGAGCAGTACTTC
TRBD2	TRBV16	TRBJ2-5	.	CASSQSPRSGGQETQYF	TGTGCCAGCAGCCAGTCACCAAGAAGCGGGGGCCAAGAGACCCAGTACTTC
TRBD1	TRBV29-1	TRBJ1-1	.	CSVVGTGGLNTEAFF	TGCAGCGTTGTCGGTACAGGGGGTCTGAACACTGAAGCTTTCTTT
.	TRBV7-9	TRBJ2-7	once	CASSYPARGGYEQYF	TGTGCCAGCAGCTACCCCGCGCGCGGTGGCTACGAGCAGTACTTC
.	TRBV19	TRBJ1-1	.	CASSIAGTEAFF	TGTGCCAGTAGTATTGCAGGGACTGAAGCTTTCTTT
.	TRBV5-6	TRBJ2-7	.	CASSSLSYEQYF	TGTGCCAGCAGCTCCTTATCCTACGAGCAGTACTTC
.	TRBV5-5	TRBJ1-1	.	CASSLGVNTEAFF	TGTGCCAGCAGCTTGGGGGTGAACACTGAAGCTTTCTTT